This TCR beta chain was profiled in a study of CD8 T cells in ankylosing spondylitis. Study-level points and caveats: The study looked at matched synovial fluid samples from ankylosing spondylitis patients. Disease-linked clones were reported to be significantly enriched there. Among TCR beta sequences, a motif of several highly homologous variants appeared characteristic of ankylosing spondylitis blood.

Library preparation for TCR beta used quantitative 5'-RACE with molecular barcodes. MiXCR, applied by TCRdb to the 5' RACE reads, yields one record per CDR3 protein. The sample includes some 220,000 distinct CDR3 sequences, more than 9% of them seen just once. V lost 4 bases, J lost 1 base, and 17 bases lay in between. The CDR3 has 17 amino acids. This clonotype was observed at least ten times. The antigen remains undetermined. The rearrangement uses TRBV12-3 or TRBV12-4 and TRBJ2-1; tentative D call: TRBD2 (6 bases). Material for sequencing was blood, either unsorted or a sorted T cell fraction (not recorded which). The receptor was isolated from a male donor with ankylosing spondylitis or in good health (not recorded which). CDR3 coding DNA: TGTGCCAGCAGTTGGGGACTTACTAAGGTGTCCTACAATGAGCAGTTCTTC. Its translation is CASSWGLTKVSYNEQFF.